Sequencing of this TCR beta chain was carried out in a study of metastatic and nonmetastatic thyroid tumors. Findings and caveats of the study: In blood and tumor, TCR beta diversity was reportedly significantly higher in malignant thyroid tumors than in benign nodules.

The authors' processing: A papillary thyroid cancer distant-metastasis classifier was built from CDR3 differences across clinicopathological groups. Using MiXCR, TCRdb re-called clones from the PCR reads. The V and J calls come from TCRdb's annotation, not from the publication. Of tens of thousands of clones in the sample, under 15% were seen once. Patients underwent thyroid surgery, and none had received any treatment before it. The germline gives CDR1 LGHDT, CDR2 YNNKEL (reference sequence). The CDR3 is 11 residues long. V shed 0 bases and J shed 9 bases, with 0 bases lying between them. This clone has at least ten counts. Its target is not known.

The sequenced sample consisted of tumor tissue. The gene calls are TRBV3-1 and TRBJ1-6; D remains ambiguous. The TCR originated in a female donor with papillary thyroid cancer or a benign thyroid nodule (not recorded which). Some clones in this sample may be carry-over from other donors' samples. DNA for the CDR3: TGTGCCAGCAGCCAAGATTCACCCCTCCACTTT. Amino acid sequence: CASSQDSPLHF.